The rows below give T cell receptor beta chains drawn from one sample of a study of cytomegalovirus exposure and HLA in healthy donors. The table came from immunoSEQ multiplex PCR; TCRdb's copy has only in-frame clones and leaves some out. The sample shows about 150,000 clones, 72% of them seen only once. The sample taken for sequencing was PBMCs. The receptor set was obtained from a man aged 40-50 years in good health and CMV-seronegative. CDR3s include the opening cysteine and the closing phenylalanine or tryptophan. A D gene is named only where the DNA matches it firmly. Clone sizes are given selectively: once, few, many, or a class where the clone is expanded.

abundance,j_gene,v_gene,d_gene,CDR3nt,CDR3aa
few,TRBJ2-7,TRBV9,TRBD1,TGTGCCAGCAGCGTCGGACAGGGCCTCCTGAACGAGCAGTACTTC,CASSVGQGLLNEQYF
-,TRBJ2-7,TRBV28,TRBD2,TGTGCCAGCACGGATCTTACTAGCGGCTACTACGAGCAGTACTTC,CASTDLTSGYYEQYF
-,TRBJ1-1,TRBV7-7,-,TGTGCCAGCAGCTTGTTTTCAGGGACTGAAGCTTTCTTT,CASSLFSGTEAFF
-,TRBJ1-1,TRBV19,-,TGTGCCAGTAGTCTGTATGGGGGCGCGAGCACTGAAGCTTTCTTT,CASSLYGGASTEAFF
once,TRBJ1-4,TRBV2,-,TGTGCCAGCCAACTCTTACAGTGGAATGAAAAACTGTTTTTT,CASQLLQWNEKLFF
-,TRBJ1-2,TRBV15,TRBD1,TGTGCCACCAGCCCACCGGGACAGAGGGTAAGTGGCTACACCTTC,CATSPPGQRVSGYTF
-,TRBJ2-5,TRBV5-6,TRBD2,TGTGCCAGCAGCATCGGACTAGCGGGGGCACAATCCCAGTACTTC,CASSIGLAGAQSQYF
-,TRBJ1-2,TRBV27,TRBD1,TGTGCCAGCAGCAACCGACAGGGTAAAAGCTATGGCTACACCTTC,CASSNRQGKSYGYTF
-,TRBJ2-7,TRBV5-3,-,TGTGCCAGAAGCTTCTACTACGAGCAGTACTTC,CARSFYYEQYF
few,TRBJ2-5,TRBV5-1,-,TGCGCCAGCAGCTTGGCCTCAGGGGTGGAGACCCAGTACTTC,CASSLASGVETQYF
few,TRBJ1-5,TRBV2,-,TGTGCCAGCAGTATAACAGGGTACAATCAGCCCCAGCATTTT,CASSITGYNQPQHF
-,TRBJ2-7,TRBV5-4,-,TGTGCCAGCAGCTCCCAGGGATTCTACGAGCAGTACTTC,CASSSQGFYEQYF
once,TRBJ1-5,TRBV5-1,TRBD1,TGCGCCAGCAGCTTGGGTGCGGGACAGGGCAATCAGCCCCAGCATTTT,CASSLGAGQGNQPQHF
-,TRBJ1-1,TRBV7-8,-,TGTGCCAGCAGCAACCGACAGGCCCGCGGGACTGAAGCTTTCTTT,CASSNRQARGTEAFF
-,TRBJ1-1,TRBV13,TRBD1,TGTGCCAGCAGCAACCGACAGGGCCTCACTGAAGCTTTCTTT,CASSNRQGLTEAFF
-,TRBJ2-7,TRBV2,-,TGTGCCAGCAGTGAATATAGTGCACCACCTTACGAGCAGTACTTC,CASSEYSAPPYEQYF
-,TRBJ2-3,TRBV19,TRBD2,TGTGCCAGTAGTTCACCGGGACTAGCGGGAGCAGATACGCAGTATTTT,CASSSPGLAGADTQYF
-,TRBJ1-1,TRBV10-3,TRBD1,TGTGCCATCAGTCATGGGACAGGGAACACTGAAGCTTTCTTT,CAISHGTGNTEAFF
few,TRBJ1-1,TRBV2,-,TGTGCCAGCAGTGCGGACAGATGGGGCACTGAAGCTTTCTTT,CASSADRWGTEAFF
-,TRBJ2-3,TRBV18,-,TGTGCCAGCTCACCAGGGCTTAGCACAGATACGCAGTATTTT,CASSPGLSTDTQYF
once,TRBJ1-1,TRBV15,-,TGTGCCACCAGCAGAGGCATCCAGGGTACCACTGAAGCTTTCTTT,CATSRGIQGTTEAFF
-,TRBJ1-1,TRBV21-1,-,TGTGCCAGCAGCATGGGCGACAGGGGGAACACTGAAGCTTTCTTT,CASSMGDRGNTEAFF
-,TRBJ1-2,TRBV6-6,-,TGTGCCAGCAGTTCCGCCGGGTGGGACTATGGCTACACCTTC,CASSSAGWDYGYTF
few,TRBJ1-1,TRBV29-1,-,TGCAGCGCTCGGGGGGCACTCAGTGGCACTGAAGCTTTCTTT,CSARGALSGTEAFF
-,TRBJ1-4,TRBV7-9,TRBD1,TGTGCCAGCAGCTTGGCGACAGGGGGCATAGAAAAACTGTTTTTT,CASSLATGGIEKLFF
-,TRBJ2-3,TRBV9,TRBD2,TGTGCCAGCAGCGTTAGCGGGGCCCTGGATACGCAGTATTTT,CASSVSGALDTQYF
-,TRBJ2-3,TRBV7-9,-,TGTGCCAGCAGCTTAGTAGCTCCCCACACAGATACGCAGTATTTT,CASSLVAPHTDTQYF
-,TRBJ2-1,TRBV7-2,TRBD2,TGTGCCAGCAGCTTGGCTACTAGCGCAACCTACAATGAGCAGTTCTTC,CASSLATSATYNEQFF
once,TRBJ2-1,TRBV21-1,-,TGTGCCAGCAGCGGGACAACGTGGAACAATGAGCAGTTCTTC,CASSGTTWNNEQFF
-,TRBJ2-1,TRBV30,-,TGTGCCTGGCAATATCTGGAGGCCTCGGGTTACAATGAGCAGTTCTTC,CAWQYLEASGYNEQFF
-,TRBJ2-2,TRBV18,-,TGTGCCAGCTCACCACCACAGGGCCCGAACACCGGGGAGCTGTTTTTT,CASSPPQGPNTGELFF
-,TRBJ1-1,TRBV7-9,-,TGTGCCAGCAGCTTAGCGTACGGGAGGCGAGGGAACACTGAAGCTTTCTTT,CASSLAYGRRGNTEAFF
once,TRBJ1-2,TRBV6-6,-,TGTGCCAGCAGTGTCCGGGACACCATCTATGGCTACACCTTC,CASSVRDTIYGYTF
-,TRBJ1-2,TRBV19,-,TGTGCCAGTAGTATTTCTCGGGTCTTGAACTATGGCTACACCTTC,CASSISRVLNYGYTF
-,TRBJ1-1,TRBV6-1,TRBD1,TGTGCCAGCAGAAGTACAGGGGGTACTGAAGCTTTCTTT,CASRSTGGTEAFF
-,TRBJ1-1,TRBV15,-,TGTGCCACCAGCATATGGGGGGGAGGGGGGGGAATGAACACTGAAGCTTTCTTT,CATSIWGGGGGMNTEAFF
-,TRBJ1-1,TRBV7-2,-,TGTGCCAGCAGCTTAGCCCCAAGGACAGCGAACACTGAAGCTTTCTTT,CASSLAPRTANTEAFF
once,TRBJ1-2,TRBV6-1,-,TGTGCCAGCAGTGAAGTGGCAGCGAGGGATGGCTACACCTTC,CASSEVAARDGYTF
-,TRBJ1-2,TRBV19,TRBD1,TGTGCCAGTAGGTCGACAGGGAACTATGGCTACACCTTC,CASRSTGNYGYTF
-,TRBJ2-7,TRBV11-1,-,TGTGCCAGCAGCTTTTCTTGGACAGCGCTTAGCTCCTACGAGCAGTACTTC,CASSFSWTALSSYEQYF
-,TRBJ1-2,TRBV7-9,TRBD1,TGTGCCAGCAGCTTAGCCCGGGACAGTGTTAACTATGGCTACACCTTC,CASSLARDSVNYGYTF
-,TRBJ2-3,TRBV11-2,-,TGTGCCAGCAGCTTAGATCCTCCAGATACGCAGTATTTT,CASSLDPPDTQYF
-,TRBJ1-5,TRBV19,TRBD1,TGTGCCAGTAGTATACGACAGGGTGGGCGTCAGCCCCAGCATTTT,CASSIRQGGRQPQHF
-,TRBJ2-7,TRBV7-9,TRBD1,TGTGCCAGCAGCCCTGGACAGGGTAGGAGGATCGAGCAGTACTTC,CASSPGQGRRIEQYF
once,TRBJ1-3,TRBV7-2,TRBD1,TGTGCCAGCGTACCTCACCCAACAGGGGGCGAATCCGGAAACACCATATATTTT,CASVPHPTGGESGNTIYF
few,TRBJ1-1,TRBV5-6,-,TGTGCCAGCAGCTTGACGGCAGGGGAAGCTTTCTTT,CASSLTAGEAFF
-,TRBJ2-3,TRBV28,-,TGTGCCAGCAGTCACAGGTCCGACACAGATACGCAGTATTTT,CASSHRSDTDTQYF
-,TRBJ2-7,TRBV7-2,TRBD2,TGTGCCAGCAGTAGATGGGCGGGAGGGCCGTACGAGCAGTACTTC,CASSRWAGGPYEQYF
-,TRBJ2-7,TRBV19,TRBD1,TGTGCCAGTAGCCGACAGGGGGCAAACTACGAGCAGTACTTC,CASSRQGANYEQYF
few,TRBJ1-4,TRBV25-1,-,TGTGCCAGCAGTCCCCTCGGAGGGAGGGCTGAAAAACTGTTTTTT,CASSPLGGRAEKLFF
few,TRBJ1-6,TRBV2,-,TGTGCCAGCAGTCTACAGGGCCGGCTTCTTAATTCACCCCTCCACTTT,CASSLQGRLLNSPLHF
once,TRBJ1-1,TRBV5-1,-,TGCGCCAGCAGCTTGGTGGGAGCAGTTGAAGCTTTCTTT,CASSLVGAVEAFF
-,TRBJ2-4,TRBV10-3,TRBD2,TGTGCCATCAGTGAGGGGACTAGCGGGAGTAACATTCAGTACTTC,CAISEGTSGSNIQYF
-,TRBJ2-7,TRBV7-2,-,TGTGCCAGCAGCTTAGAAGCGGTTATGGAGCAGTACTTC,CASSLEAVMEQYF
-,TRBJ2-1,TRBV6-4,TRBD2,TGTGCCAGCAGTGTAGGTAGCGGGGGCCACAATGAGCAGTTCTTC,CASSVGSGGHNEQFF
-,TRBJ2-2,TRBV25-1,-,TGTGCCAGCAGTCCGATAGGAGGGGGCGGACCCGGGGAGCTGTTTTTT,CASSPIGGGGPGELFF